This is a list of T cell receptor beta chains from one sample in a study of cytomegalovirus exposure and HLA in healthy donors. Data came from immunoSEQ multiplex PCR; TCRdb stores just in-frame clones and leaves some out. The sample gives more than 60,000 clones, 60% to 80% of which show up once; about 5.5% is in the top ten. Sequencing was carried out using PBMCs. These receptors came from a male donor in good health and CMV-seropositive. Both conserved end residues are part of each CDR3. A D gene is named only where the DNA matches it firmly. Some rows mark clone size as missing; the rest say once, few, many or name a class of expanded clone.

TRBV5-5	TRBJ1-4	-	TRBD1	CASSLTGESEKLFF	TGTGCCAGCAGCTTAACAGGGGAGAGTGAAAAACTGTTTTTT
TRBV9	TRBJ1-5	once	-	CASSVDVGENQPQHF	TGTGCCAGCAGCGTAGACGTAGGGGAAAATCAGCCCCAGCATTTT
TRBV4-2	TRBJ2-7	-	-	CASSQGPSDRPHYEQYF	TGTGCCAGCAGCCAAGGACCCTCCGACAGGCCCCACTACGAGCAGTACTTC
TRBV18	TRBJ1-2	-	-	CASSPAGGRGYTF	TGTGCCAGCTCGCCCGCGGGAGGCCGAGGCTACACCTTC
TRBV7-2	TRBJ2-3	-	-	CASSPKDTQYF	TGTGCCAGCAGCCCTAAAGATACGCAGTATTTT
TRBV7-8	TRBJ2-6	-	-	CASSPKQPGGANVLTF	TGTGCCAGCAGCCCTAAACAGCCAGGTGGGGCCAACGTCCTGACTTTC
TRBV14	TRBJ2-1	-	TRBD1	CASSQFRDRKYNEQFF	TGTGCCAGCAGCCAATTCCGGGACAGGAAATACAATGAGCAGTTCTTC
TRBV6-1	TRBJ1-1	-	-	CASSENRGAHTEAFF	TGTGCCAGCAGTGAAAATCGTGGAGCACACACTGAAGCTTTCTTT
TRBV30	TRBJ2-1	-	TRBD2	CAWSIAGGSSYNEQFF	TGTGCCTGGAGTATAGCGGGGGGAAGCTCCTACAATGAGCAGTTCTTC
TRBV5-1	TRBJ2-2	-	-	CASSLAGENTGELFF	TGCGCCAGCAGCTTGGCCGGGGAGAACACCGGGGAGCTGTTTTTT
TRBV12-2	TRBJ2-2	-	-	CASRLSVTGKSGGELFF	TGTGCAAGTCGCTTATCCGTGACAGGGAAGTCGGGCGGGGAGCTGTTTTTT
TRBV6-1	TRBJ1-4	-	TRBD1	CASSEGQGAEKLFF	TGTGCCAGCAGTGAAGGACAGGGGGCTGAAAAACTGTTTTTT
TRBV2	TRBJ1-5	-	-	CASRKDRGPQHF	TGTGCCAGCAGGAAAGACCGAGGGCCCCAGCATTTT
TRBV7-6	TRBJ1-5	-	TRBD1	CASSDSDRANQPQHF	TGTGCCAGCAGCGACTCGGACAGGGCAAATCAGCCCCAGCATTTT
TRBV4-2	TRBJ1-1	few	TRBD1	CASSQETGGAFF	TGTGCCAGCAGCCAAGAGACAGGGGGAGCTTTCTTT
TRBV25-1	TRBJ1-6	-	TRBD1	CASNLGQTLSPLHF	TGTGCCAGCAACTTGGGACAGACGCTGTCACCCCTCCACTTT
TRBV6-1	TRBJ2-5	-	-	CASSTLRRSQETQYF	TGTGCCAGCAGTACACTCCGGAGGTCCCAAGAGACCCAGTACTTC
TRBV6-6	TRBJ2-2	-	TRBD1	CASRETGMNTGELFF	TGTGCCAGCAGAGAGACAGGGATGAACACCGGGGAGCTGTTTTTT
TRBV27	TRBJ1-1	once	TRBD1	CASSPSDRGGTEAFF	TGTGCCAGCAGTCCTTCGGACAGGGGGGGCACTGAAGCTTTCTTT
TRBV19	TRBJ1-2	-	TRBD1	CASSIAGTGGGGYTF	TGTGCCAGTAGTATCGCCGGGACAGGGGGCGGTGGCTACACCTTC
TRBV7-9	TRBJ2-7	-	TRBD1	CASSLGDRVDEQYF	TGTGCCAGCAGCTTAGGGGACAGGGTGGACGAGCAGTACTTC
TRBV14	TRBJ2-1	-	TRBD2	CASSHQGPSGTYNEQFF	TGTGCCAGCAGCCACCAAGGGCCTAGCGGGACCTACAATGAGCAGTTCTTC
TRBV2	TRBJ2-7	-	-	CASSRGSDSYEQYF	TGTGCCAGTAGCCGAGGATCTGATTCCTACGAGCAGTACTTC